The source of this T cell receptor beta chain is a study of T cells in Graves' hyperthyroidism and ophthalmopathy (dated by TCRdb to the late 2010s). At the level of the whole study: Peripheral blood samples were taken at initial diagnosis, before any treatment was given. The 90 or so discovery patients were randomly split 7:3 into training and test sets. To identify distinguishing TCR V-J signatures, a discovery cohort of 90 to 100 patients was used, comprising some 45 with Graves' ophthalmopathy and roughly 60 with stable Graves' hyperthyroidism. Whether ophthalmopathy could be predicted prospectively was tested in an independent validation cohort made up of fewer than 20 hyperthyroidism patients plus 17 patients who later progressed to ophthalmopathy. In more than 5 Graves' hyperthyroidism patients, the study also compared T-cell repertoires from thyroid tissue with T-cell repertoires from blood. Following sampling, methimazole starting at 30 mg daily was given to hyperthyroidism patients, and high-dose intravenous methylprednisolone was given to ophthalmopathy patients. TCR Vbeta CDR3 sequencing of some 140 peripheral blood samples (approximately 44 ophthalmopathy, 75 to 80 hyperthyroidism and roughly 17 progressor patients) is reported in the paper. Findings and caveats that apply to the study as a whole: No statistical method was used to fix the sample size in advance, and group allocation was not hidden from the investigators. In cross-validation, a model built on a 13 V-J signature told ophthalmopathy apart from stable hyperthyroidism with approximately 90% sensitivity and roughly 82% specificity, and in testing the same model reached 80%/75%. Blood samples also contained most of the expanded thyroid clonotypes (frequency above 0.001), which suggests that blood repertoires may reflect thyroid immune responses. In validation, progression to ophthalmopathy was predicted by the model with more than 65% sensitivity and 72% to 85% specificity, a median of around 6.5 months before onset.

V is reduced by 0 bases and J by 14 bases, leaving a spacing of 17 bases between them. The CDR3 sequence holds 14 residues, the cysteine and phenylalanine included. The kept DNA is CDR3 alone, 42 bases in frame from the first base. The germline V gene (reference sequence) provides CDR1 LGHDT and CDR2 YNNKEL. This clonotype was seen just once. Its cognate antigen has yet to be identified. Base quality data are lacking; no much larger clone is found one base away. A lone read offers only weak evidence. The TCR beta CDR3 regions were amplified from RNA transcripts. A first-round RT-PCR of the TCR CDR3 used the HTBI primer set with the Qiagen OneStep RT-PCR kit. The libraries were constructed in a second round of multiplex PCR and then size-selected and purified. Paired-end sequencing of the libraries was performed with 100 bp reads on an Illumina HiSeq2000. Concerning the study's data processing: SOAPnuke was used to process the raw data, removing reads that contained adapters or uncalled bases, had a mean Phred below 15, or lacked an exact match to the constant primer or identifier. COPE v1.2.5 was used to merge high-quality paired reads, and clonotypes were defined as unique nucleotide sequences. MiTCR v1.1 was used to align the clonotypes against IMGT TRBV, TRBD and TRBJ reference segments. The analysis included only V-J combinations with a frequency above 0.0001, which together covered 99% to 99.2% of the repertoires. A TCS score was defined as the ratio of F50 (clonal expansion) to E x V (chaos), with BLOSUM62-based TCRdist applied between CDR3 peptides within each V-J. Welch's t-statistics and random forest reduced 500 to 650 V-J features to around 14, which were used in a naive Bayes classifier (R e1071). TCRdb reworked the public reads: Q25 trimming with fastp, MiXCR clone assembly, productive beta chains retained. Every CDR3 protein is listed once, alongside the most common genes and DNA of its rows. It is TCRdb's table, rather than the study itself, that gives the V and J calls and clone size. The sample yields some 620,000 distinct CDR3 sequences; 16% were counted once. About 3.8% of the sample goes to the ten largest clones.

Graves' hyperthyroidism was defined as stable when no progression to ophthalmopathy occurred over 18 months of follow-up. Hyperthyroidism patients were aged 18 to 65 years and newly diagnosed, with disease duration of less than 2 months. Any patient with an uncontrolled infection, another autoimmune disease, pregnancy or lactation was excluded. Diagnoses relied on clinical symptoms, serum thyroxine and TRAb, thyroid ultrasound and orbital computed tomography. PBMCs were isolated from approximately 10 ml of fresh peripheral blood by Ficoll-Paque density gradient centrifugation. Trizol reagent was used to extract total RNA, and RNA quality was then checked on an Agilent 2100 Bioanalyzer.

Here the chain combines TRBV3-1 and TRBJ2-1; possibly the D gene is TRBD2, per 6 matching bases. This receptor was taken from a woman younger than 45 with Graves' hyperthyroidism. Sequences were obtained from blood. CDR3 sequence: CASSQDIVSRGEFF. Read as DNA, the sequence is TGTGCCAGCAGCCAAGATATAGTTAGCCGCGGGGAGTTCTTC.